This T cell receptor beta chain was found in a study of monozygotic twins with inflammatory bowel disease. Findings and caveats of the study: No difference in repertoire similarity was seen between concordant and discordant twins, possibly because power was limited.

Comments on this clonotype: Its antigen is undetermined.

TCRdb re-called the 5' RACE reads and shows each CDR3 protein once, DNA omitted. The listing records some 200,000 distinct CDR3 sequences. The sequence came from a human donor with ulcerative colitis or Crohn's disease, or a healthy co-twin of an affected twin (not recorded which). Source material: blood.

The CDR3 loop reads CSANGQGDGREQYF. This chain connects TRBV20-1 to TRBJ2-7; TCRdb designates TRBD1, a call that cannot be tested without DNA. The CDR3 has 14 amino acids. Per germline, CDR1 DFQATT and CDR2 SNEGSKA (reference sequence).